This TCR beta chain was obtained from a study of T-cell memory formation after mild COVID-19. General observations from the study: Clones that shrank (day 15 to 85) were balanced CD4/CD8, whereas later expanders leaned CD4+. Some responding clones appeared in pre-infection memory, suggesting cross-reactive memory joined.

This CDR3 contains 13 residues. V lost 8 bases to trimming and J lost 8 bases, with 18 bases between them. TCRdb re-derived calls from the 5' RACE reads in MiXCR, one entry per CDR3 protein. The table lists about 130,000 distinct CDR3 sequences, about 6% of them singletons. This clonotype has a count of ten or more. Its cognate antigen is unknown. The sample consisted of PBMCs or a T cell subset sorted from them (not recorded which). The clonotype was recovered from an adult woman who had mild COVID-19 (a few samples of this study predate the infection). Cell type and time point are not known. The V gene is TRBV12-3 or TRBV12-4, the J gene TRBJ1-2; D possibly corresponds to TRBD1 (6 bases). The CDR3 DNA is TGTGCCAGCGGGAACAGGGAGGCGTGGGGCTACACCTTC. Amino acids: CASGNREAWGYTF.